This T cell receptor (beta chain) originates from a study of blood T cells in healthy people across ages. General study results and limits: Both higher diversity and more naive CD4+ cells marked long-lived donors when set against aged donors. Strong correlation linked observed beta diversity and percent naive T cells. There was no known CMV status for donors, so expanded clonotype changes were possibly confounded.

A note on this clonotype: The antigen is undetermined.

The CDR3 has 15 residues. Trimming took 6 bases from V and 0 from J, leaving 15 bases between them. With a J-beta primer mix and a sample-barcoded 5' primer, a second PCR ran about 7 to 11 cycles. TCRdb called the 5' RACE reads again in MiXCR, with one record for every CDR3 protein. The sample carries about 730,000 distinct CDR3 sequences, roughly two fifths recorded once. What was sequenced was blood. The TCR was taken from a woman aged 60-75 years in good health. V gene TRBV12-3 or TRBV12-4 combines with J gene TRBJ2-7; D tentatively fits TRBD1 or TRBD2 (5 bases each). The CDR3 coding sequence is TGTGCCAGCAGCCTACTCCGGGACGGCTCCTACGAGCAGTACTTC. Protein product: CASSLLRDGSYEQYF.